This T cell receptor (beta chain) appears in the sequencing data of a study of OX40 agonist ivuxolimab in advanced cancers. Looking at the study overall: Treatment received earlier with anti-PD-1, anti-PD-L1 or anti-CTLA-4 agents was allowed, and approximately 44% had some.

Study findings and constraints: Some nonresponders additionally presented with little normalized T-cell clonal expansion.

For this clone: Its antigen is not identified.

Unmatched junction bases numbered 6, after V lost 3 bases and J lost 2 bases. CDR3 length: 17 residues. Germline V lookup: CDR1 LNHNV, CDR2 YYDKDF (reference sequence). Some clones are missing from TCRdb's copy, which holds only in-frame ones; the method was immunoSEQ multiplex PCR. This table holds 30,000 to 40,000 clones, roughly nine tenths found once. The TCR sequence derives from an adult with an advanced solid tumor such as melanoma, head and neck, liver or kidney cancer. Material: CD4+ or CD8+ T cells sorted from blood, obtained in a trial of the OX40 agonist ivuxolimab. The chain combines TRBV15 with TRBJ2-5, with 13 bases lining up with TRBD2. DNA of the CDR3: TGTGCCACCAGCAGTCGGACTAGCGGGAGAGGGCAAGAGACCCAGTACTTC. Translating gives CATSSRTSGRGQETQYF.